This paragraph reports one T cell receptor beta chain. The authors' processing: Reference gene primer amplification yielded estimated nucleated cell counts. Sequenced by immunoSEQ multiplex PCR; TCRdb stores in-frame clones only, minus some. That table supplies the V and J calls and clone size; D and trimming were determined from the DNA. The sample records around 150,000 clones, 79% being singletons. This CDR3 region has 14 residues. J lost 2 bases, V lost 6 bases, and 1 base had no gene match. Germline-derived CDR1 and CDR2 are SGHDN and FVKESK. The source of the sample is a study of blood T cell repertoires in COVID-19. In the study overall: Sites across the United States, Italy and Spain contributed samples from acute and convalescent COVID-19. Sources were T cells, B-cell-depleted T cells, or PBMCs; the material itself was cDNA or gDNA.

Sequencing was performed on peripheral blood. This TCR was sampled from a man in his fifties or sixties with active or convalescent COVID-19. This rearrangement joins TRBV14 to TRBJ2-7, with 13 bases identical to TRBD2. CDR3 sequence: CASRTSGRAYEQYF. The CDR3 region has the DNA TGTGCCAGCAGAACTAGCGGGAGGGCCTACGAGCAGTACTTC. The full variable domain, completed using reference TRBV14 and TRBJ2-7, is EAGVTQFPSHSVIEKGQTVTLRCDPISGHDNLYWYRRVMGKEIKFLLHFVKESKQDESGMPNNRFLAERTGGTYSTLKVQPAELEDSGVYFCASRTSGRAYEQYFGPGTRLTVT.